Shown below are 20 T cell receptor beta chains from a single sample sequenced in a study of cytomegalovirus exposure and HLA in healthy donors. Profiling relied on immunoSEQ multiplex PCR, and the TCRdb table lists in-frame clones only, not all of them. Of about 160,000 clones listed, about 95% are singletons. Sequencing was performed on PBMCs. Every receptor here comes from a woman younger than 35 in good health and CMV-seronegative.

The V gene is TRBV7-2, the J gene TRBJ2-5; a possible D gene is TRBD1 (5 bases). Trimming left V 5 bases short and J 5 bases short, with 12 bases between. Germline-derived CDR1 and CDR2 are SGHTA and FQGNSA. The CDR3 extends over 13 amino acids. CDR3 amino acids: CASSRDSSETQYF. As DNA, the CDR3 is TGTGCCAGCAGCCGAGACAGTTCGGAGACCCAGTACTTC.

V is TRBV5-1 and J is TRBJ2-5; tentative D call: TRBD2 (7 bases). V lost 4 bases and J lost 5, with 12 bases in between. This CDR3 region has 13 residues. From germline, CDR1 is SGHRS and CDR2 YFSETQ. For the CDR3, the DNA is TGCGCCAGCAGCGCACAGGGAGGGGAGACCCAGTACTTC. Encoded protein: CASSAQGGETQYF.

The chain is built from TRBV6-1 and TRBJ1-4, with TRBD1 identical over 11 bases. The CDR3 spans 15 residues. Germline CDR1 is MNHNS and CDR2 is SASEGT. Trimming removed 7 bases from V and 7 bases from J; junction bases left unmatched: 8. This chain's CDR3 is CASTLGGTGGEKLFF. Here the CDR3 DNA reads TGTGCCAGCACCCTGGGGGGGACAGGGGGTGAAAAACTGTTTTTT.

The chain carries TRBV19 and TRBJ1-4; 8 nucleotides line up with TRBD1. V was pared by 2 bases and J by 7 bases, with 6 bases of the junction left unmatched. Germline V lookup: CDR1 LNHDA, CDR2 SQIVND (reference sequence). The CDR3 covers 15 residues. The CDR3 nucleotides are TGTGCCAGTAGTATACCCAGGGGGCGTCGTGAAAAACTGTTTTTT. Translating gives CASSIPRGRREKLFF.

V is TRBV7-8 and J is TRBJ2-3; maybe TRBD1 (6 bases). Looked up from germline, CDR1 is SGHVS and CDR2 is FQNEAQ. This CDR3 has 12 residues. Trimming removed 8 bases from V and 0 bases from J, with 6 bases in between. This CDR3 reads CASGQSTDTQYF. The DNA of the CDR3 is TGTGCCAGCGGACAGAGCACAGATACGCAGTATTTT.

The V call is TRBV7-2, the J call TRBJ2-7, with D unresolved. Germline CDR1 is SGHTA and CDR2 is FQGNSA. V lost 4 bases, J lost 3 bases, and 13 bases lay in between. The length of the CDR3 is 14 residues. CDR3: CASSSSSALYEQYF. The CDR3, as DNA: TGTGCCAGCAGCTCCTCCAGTGCCCTCTACGAGCAGTACTTC.

The chain links TRBV2 to TRBJ1-4; D is undetermined. Germline lookup yields CDR1 SNHLY and CDR2 FYNNEI. Trimming pared 8 bases from V and 3 bases from J, leaving 16 bases between. This CDR3 is 15 amino acids long. CDR3 nucleotide sequence: TGTGCCAGCCGTAAACCAGGCGCGTCTAATGAAAAACTGTTTTTT. Protein product: CASRKPGASNEKLFF.

The rearrangement uses TRBV4-3 and TRBJ1-2; 9 bases match TRBD1. CDR3 length equals 17 residues. The trim removed 0 bases at V and 4 bases at J, leaving 9 bases unmatched. Germline V gene sequence: CDR1 LGHNA, CDR2 YSLEER. CDR3 bases: TGCGCCAGCAGCCAAGAAGTTTACAGGGGGCAGGGCTATGGCTACACCTTC. This translates into CASSQEVYRGQGYGYTF.

The chain is built from TRBV6-1 and TRBJ1-6; possibly TRBD1 for D (5 bases). CDR1 MNHNS and CDR2 SASEGT come from the germline V gene. Trimming took off 4 bases at V and 4 bases at J, with 11 bases between the two ends. The CDR3 covers 15 residues. CDR3 sequence: CASSGSGTYNSPLHF. The CDR3, as DNA: TGTGCCAGCAGTGGGTCCGGGACTTATAATTCACCCCTCCACTTT.

The rearrangement joins TRBV4-3 to TRBJ2-7; 11 nucleotides match TRBD2. The germline V gene has CDR1 LGHNA and CDR2 YSLEER. This CDR3 has 19 residues. V gave up 1 base and J gave up 2 bases; unmatched junction bases: 13. The CDR3 spells CASSQALQRGLAVTYEQYF. CDR3 bases: TGCGCCAGCAGCCAAGCTTTACAAAGGGGACTAGCGGTAACCTACGAGCAGTACTTC.

This rearrangement joins TRBV19 to TRBJ2-4; the D gene is possibly TRBD1 (6 bases). V gave up 10 bases and J gave up 8 bases, with 18 bases separating them. Germline V CDR1 and CDR2: LNHDA, SQIVND (reference sequence). This CDR3 is 13 amino acids long. The CDR3 reads CATAGVDRYIQYF. CDR3 coding DNA: TGTGCCACCGCAGGGGTTGATCGATACATTCAGTACTTC.

The chain joins TRBV19 to TRBJ1-6; D might be TRBD1 (5 bases). The CDR3 has 15 amino acids. Per germline, CDR1 LNHDA and CDR2 SQIVND (reference sequence). V was trimmed by 3 bases and J by 7 bases, leaving 13 bases between them. The CDR3 sequence: CASSIGGSPNSPLHF. The DNA of the CDR3 is TGTGCCAGTAGTATCGGGGGAAGCCCAAATTCACCCCTCCACTTT.

CDR3 DNA: TGTGCCAGCAGCCGACTAGCGTATGAGCAGTTCTTC. It encodes CASSRLAYEQFF. The chain joins TRBV11-1 to TRBJ2-1, with 8 positions matching TRBD2. Germline V gives CDR1 SGHAT, CDR2 FQDESV (reference sequence). This CDR3 comprises 12 residues. The ends lost 5 bases at V and 8 bases at J; junction bases unmatched: 2.

V usage is TRBV5-8 and J usage is TRBJ1-2, with TRBD1 matching over 7 bases. From germline, CDR1 is SGHTS and CDR2 YDEGEE. This CDR3 spans 12 amino acids. J gave up 13 bases and V 4 bases, and 10 bases lay outside the gene matches. The CDR3 protein is CASSPRGREGTF. DNA of the CDR3: TGTGCCAGCAGCCCAAGGGGGCGTGAGGGCACCTTC. The complete variable domain, with remaining parts taken from reference TRBV5-8 and TRBJ1-2, reads EAGVTQSPTHLIKTRGQQATLRCSPISGHTSVYWYQQALGLGLQFLLWYDEGEERNRGNFPPRFSGRQFPNYSSELNVNALELEDSALYLCASSPRGREGTFGSGTRLTVV.

The chain employs TRBV27 and TRBJ2-1, with D hard to call. The CDR3 length is 14 residues. Trimming pared 3 bases from V and 5 bases from J, leaving 11 bases between. CDR1 is MNHEY and CDR2 is SMNVEV in the germline V gene (reference sequence). CDR3 nucleotide sequence: TGTGCCAGCAGTTTCACACCAATTGACAATGAGCAGTTCTTC. Encoded protein: CASSFTPIDNEQFF.

This chain connects TRBV5-1 to TRBJ2-1; the D is unclear. V was clipped by 1 base and J by 6 bases, with 14 bases between them. The CDR3 sequence is 15 residues long. In germline, CDR1 is SGHRS, CDR2 YFSETQ. This CDR3 is CASSLSGPVFNEQFF. DNA for the CDR3: TGCGCCAGCAGCTTGTCAGGCCCGGTGTTCAATGAGCAGTTCTTC.

This chain connects TRBV2 to TRBJ2-1; 15 nucleotides agree with TRBD2. Germline V gene lookup returns CDR1 SNHLY and CDR2 FYNNEI. The J segment lost 8 bases and the V segment lost 6 bases, leaving 20 bases of the junction unmatched. The CDR3 spans 20 residues. The CDR3 is CASRVSTGEVGTSGGHEQFF. CDR3 coding DNA: TGTGCCAGCAGGGTCTCTACAGGGGAAGTAGGGACTAGCGGGGGGCATGAGCAGTTCTTC.

The J gene is TRBJ2-2, the V gene TRBV30; D may be TRBD2 (5 bases). The CDR3 spans 17 residues. Trimming stripped 3 bases from V and 5 bases from J, with 22 bases between. Germline V gives CDR1 GTSNPN, CDR2 SVGIG (reference sequence). CDR3 nucleotides: TGTGCCTGGAGCGGTAAACGGGAACCGAGGTGGACCGGGGAGCTGTTTTTT. Translated: CAWSGKREPRWTGELFF.

The rearrangement uses TRBV27 and TRBJ2-5; TRBD1 aligns across 8 bases. V was clipped by 8 bases and J by 9 bases; unmatched bases: 11. The CDR3 is made up of 13 amino acids. Germline-derived CDR1 and CDR2 are MNHEY and SMNVEV (reference sequence). DNA for the CDR3: TGTGCCAGCGCCCCCGGGACAGGCTCGTCCCAGTACTTC. This codes for CASAPGTGSSQYF.

This chain uses TRBV5-4 with TRBJ1-1; 7 bases map to TRBD1. The CDR3 extends over 18 amino acids. V shed 1 base, J shed 0 bases, and the junction held 12 bases outside the gene matches. Germline V gene data show CDR1 as SGHNT and CDR2 as YYREEE (reference sequence). The CDR3 sequence: CASSLNLSRTGLNTEAFF. DNA for the CDR3: TGTGCCAGCAGCTTGAACTTGTCTCGGACAGGCCTGAACACTGAAGCTTTCTTT.